The 24 T cell receptor beta chains reported below all come from one sample, sequenced in a study of blood T cell repertoires in COVID-19 (TCRdb year 2020). Libraries came from the immunoSEQ multiplex PCR assay. Entries here come from immuneACCESS through TCRdb and include only in-frame sequences with V and J called. Some clones fail to appear in such tables; in the studies checked, an unresolved V gene covers under half of the shortfall, and the cause of the remainder is unknown. This sample gives roughly 220,000 clones in total; 85% to 90% of them show up just once. 5.9% of the sample belongs to the ten largest clones. The source material was peripheral blood. Source of these receptors: a man older than 75 with acute or convalescent COVID-19.

V gene TRBV7-9 combines with J gene TRBJ2-6; 12 nucleotides line up with TRBD2. Germline assignment: CDR1 SEHNR and CDR2 FQNEAQ (reference sequence). With V trimmed by 2 bases and J by 2 bases, 1 base remained unmatched. This CDR3 spans 17 amino acids. CDR3 in amino acids: CASSLPSGRAGANVLTF. The CDR3 nucleotides are TGTGCCAGCAGCTTACCTAGCGGGAGGGCTGGGGCCAACGTCCTGACTTTC. The complete variable domain, with remaining parts taken from reference TRBV7-9 and TRBJ2-6, reads DTGVSQNPRHKITKRGQNVTFRCDPISEHNRLYWYRQTLGQGPEFLTYFQNEAQLEKSRLLSDRFSAERPKGSFSTLEIQRTEQGDSAMYLCASSLPSGRAGANVLTFGAGSRLTVL.

The chain couples TRBV6-5 to TRBJ1-1; D may be TRBD1 (6 bases). The V end lost 8 bases, the J end lost 4 bases, and 11 bases lay between the germline ends. This CDR3 spans 12 amino acids. Germline V gene lookup returns CDR1 MNHEY and CDR2 SVGAGI. CDR3: CASGVRGTEAFF. The CDR3 nucleotides read TGTGCCAGCGGGGTCAGGGGCACTGAAGCTTTCTTT.

This clone appeared once. The chain is built from TRBV7-3 and TRBJ2-3; the match to TRBD2 covers 15 bases. CDR1 and CDR2 from the germline V gene are SGHTA and FQGTGA. This CDR3 spans 16 amino acids. V was clipped by 4 bases and J by 3 bases; unmatched bases: 2. DNA of the CDR3: TGTGCCAGCAGCTCAGGGACTAGCGGGAGGACAGATACGCAGTATTTT. Translation: CASSSGTSGRTDTQYF.

The chain combines TRBV12-3 or TRBV12-4 with TRBJ1-2; possible D gene TRBD1, 5 bases. Trimming took off 3 bases at V and 6 bases at J, with 11 bases between the two ends. The CDR3 length is 13 residues. CDR3 sequence: CASSFGGINGYTF. The CDR3 DNA sequence: TGTGCCAGCAGTTTCGGGGGTATAAATGGCTACACCTTC.

The rearrangement links TRBV4-3 to TRBJ1-1; a weak D match, TRBD1 (6 bases). The CDR3 runs 14 residues. Trimming left V 1 base short and J 4 bases short, with 10 bases between. CDR1 is LGHNA and CDR2 is YSLEER in the germline V gene. CDR3 loop: CASSQVRGATEAFF. The CDR3 nucleotides read TGCGCCAGCAGCCAAGTACGGGGGGCCACTGAAGCTTTCTTT.

The chain employs TRBV4-2 and TRBJ2-1; D is perhaps TRBD2 (6 bases). The CDR3 length is 15 residues. Deletions cut 0 bases from V and 1 base from J, with 7 bases between. CDR1 LGHNA and CDR2 YNFKEQ come from the germline V gene. The DNA for the CDR3 is TGTGCCAGCAGCCAAGAAGGGACTTCCTACAATGAGCAGTTCTTC. This translates into CASSQEGTSYNEQFF.

This clone was recorded at least ten times. V and J are TRBV30 and TRBJ2-3; 14 bases agree with TRBD2. CDR1 GTSNPN and CDR2 SVGIG come from the germline V gene (reference sequence). The length of the CDR3 is 15 residues. The V gene end was trimmed by 3 bases and the J gene end by 6 bases; junction bases not matched to a gene: 5. The CDR3 DNA sequence: TGTGCCTGGAGCGGGACTAGCGGGAGATGGGATACGCAGTATTTT. This gives the protein CAWSGTSGRWDTQYF.

V gene TRBV5-8 combines with J gene TRBJ2-1; 11 bases agree with TRBD2. Per the germline V gene, CDR1 is SGHTS and CDR2 is YDEGEE. The V and J ends lost 4 bases and 1 base, in that order; junction bases with no gene match: 7. The CDR3 length is 17 residues. The CDR3 region is CASSRARTSGSYNEQFF. Here the CDR3 DNA reads TGTGCCAGCAGCCGGGCTCGGACTAGCGGGTCCTACAATGAGCAGTTCTTC. Full variable domain (missing parts from reference TRBV5-8 and TRBJ2-1): EAGVTQSPTHLIKTRGQQATLRCSPISGHTSVYWYQQALGLGLQFLLWYDEGEERNRGNFPPRFSGRQFPNYSSELNVNALELEDSALYLCASSRARTSGSYNEQFFGPGTRLTVL.

V and J are TRBV28 and TRBJ2-1; D is ambiguous. V was cut by 7 bases and J by 1 base, with 5 bases left in between. Germline V gene data show CDR1 as MDHEN and CDR2 as SYDVKM. The CDR3 totals 12 residues. Here the CDR3 DNA reads TGTGCCAGCACTAGTTCCTACAATGAGCAGTTCTTC. Translated: CASTSSYNEQFF.

This chain uses TRBV4-1 with TRBJ2-3, with 7 nucleotides matching TRBD2. The CDR3 contains 14 residues. The V gene end was trimmed by 1 base and the J gene end by 6 bases; junction bases not matched to a gene: 4. Germline CDR1 and CDR2: MGHRA and YSYEKL. CDR3 in DNA: TGCGCCAGCAGCCAAGTGGGAGGGCCGGATACGCAGTATTTT. This translates into CASSQVGGPDTQYF.

This sequence joins TRBV27 and TRBJ1-2; D is uncertain. In germline, CDR1 is MNHEY, CDR2 SMNVEV (reference sequence). CDR3 length: 14 amino acids. The V end lost 4 bases, the J end lost 10 bases, and 19 bases lay between the germline ends. The CDR3 here is CASSSGLTQEAYTF. Written as DNA, the CDR3 is TGTGCCAGCAGTTCCGGACTGACCCAAGAGGCCTACACCTTC.

This clone was detected only once. The rearrangement joins TRBV11-3 to TRBJ2-2; TRBD2 matches at 11 bases. J was trimmed by 11 bases and V by 5 bases; bases with no gene match: 10. Germline V gene lookup returns CDR1 SGHNT and CDR2 YENEEA. There are 15 residues in the CDR3. In DNA form, the CDR3 reads TGTGCCAGCAGCGGGATAGCGGGAGGGCCCCGTGAGCTGTTTTTT. This encodes CASSGIAGGPRELFF.

This chain joins TRBV11-2 and TRBJ1-1; D unresolved. V lost 1 base and J lost 5, with 8 bases in between. The V gene's germline CDR1 is SGHAT and CDR2 FQNNGV. The CDR3 sequence is 13 residues long. CDR3 sequence (DNA): TGTGCCAGCAGCTTAGGAGAGGCAACTGAAGCTTTCTTT. It is translated as CASSLGEATEAFF.

This sequence joins TRBV2 and TRBJ1-2; 7 positions agree with TRBD1. Trimming cost V 7 bases and J 8 bases; bases outside gene matches: 10. This CDR3 comprises 13 residues. In germline, CDR1 is SNHLY, CDR2 FYNNEI. CDR3: CASTSRTGQGYTF. The CDR3 bases are TGTGCCAGCACAAGCCGGACAGGACAGGGCTACACCTTC.

The rearrangement links TRBV27 to TRBJ1-5; D is uncertain. The germline V and J ends were trimmed by 2 bases and 1 base, with 12 bases remaining between them. Germline V gene data show CDR1 as MNHEY and CDR2 as SMNVEV (reference sequence). The CDR3 loop spans 16 amino acids. CDR3 nucleotides: TGTGCCAGCAGTTTAAGTGGGCAGCTCAGCAATCAGCCCCAGCATTTT. It encodes CASSLSGQLSNQPQHF.

A few counts support this clone. This chain links TRBV4-1 with TRBJ1-6; D unclear. Germline V lookup: CDR1 MGHRA, CDR2 YSYEKL. Trimming took 1 base from V and 9 from J, leaving 16 bases between them. CDR3 length: 16 residues. The DNA for the CDR3 is TGCGCCAGCAGCCAAGGGGTCCTTGAGGAGGGTTCACCCCTCCACTTT. This encodes CASSQGVLEEGSPLHF.

The V and J genes are TRBV7-7 and TRBJ2-7; 12 nucleotides agree with TRBD2. Germline V CDR1 and CDR2: SSHAT, FNYEAQ (reference sequence). With V trimmed by 5 bases and J by 5 bases, 13 bases remained unmatched. The CDR3 spans 17 residues. The CDR3 DNA reads as TGTGCCAGCAGCCTTCCACGACTAGCGGGAGAGGCCCACGAGCAGTACTTC. Its translation is CASSLPRLAGEAHEQYF.

The chain joins TRBV19 to TRBJ1-5; 8 bases align to TRBD1. In germline, CDR1 is LNHDA, CDR2 SQIVND (reference sequence). The CDR3 is 16 amino acids. Trimming took 4 bases from V and 2 from J; bases not matched to a gene: 7. Here the CDR3 reads CASSNQGARGNQPQHF. CDR3 bases: TGTGCCAGTAGTAACCAGGGGGCGCGGGGCAATCAGCCCCAGCATTTT.

The chain joins TRBV6-4 to TRBJ2-1; TRBD2 matches 10 bases. V was pared by 6 bases and J by 1 base, with 9 bases of the junction left unmatched. This CDR3 has 17 residues. Germline CDR1 MRHNA, CDR2 SNTAGT. CDR3 amino acids: CASSALAGVGSYNEQFF. The CDR3, as DNA: TGTGCCAGCAGCGCCCTAGCGGGAGTCGGGTCCTACAATGAGCAGTTCTTC.

In its sample, this clone was seen a few times. This sequence joins TRBV2 and TRBJ2-1, with D perhaps TRBD2 (6 bases). CDR1 SNHLY and CDR2 FYNNEI come from the germline V gene. Deletions cut 4 bases from V and 7 bases from J, with 14 bases between. This CDR3 comprises 14 residues. CDR3 region: CASSGTGVLNEQFF. The CDR3 nucleotides read TGTGCCAGCAGTGGAACGGGAGTCTTGAATGAGCAGTTCTTC.

The chain combines TRBV7-2 with TRBJ2-2; 10 positions match TRBD2. The CDR3 spans 17 residues. The J segment lost 1 base and the V segment lost 2 bases, leaving 4 bases of the junction unmatched. In germline, CDR1 is SGHTA, CDR2 FQGNSA. CDR3 coding DNA: TGTGCCAGCAGCTTATCTCGACTAGCGGGGAACACCGGGGAGCTGTTTTTT. This encodes CASSLSRLAGNTGELFF.

V is TRBV5-5 and J is TRBJ2-7; 7 nucleotides align to TRBD1. Trimming took 3 bases from V and 7 from J; bases not matched to a gene: 7. CDR3 size: 13 residues. The germline V gene encodes CDR1 SGHKS and CDR2 YYEKEE (reference sequence). In DNA form, the CDR3 reads TGTGCCAGCAGCTGGGGACCAGGGGGAGAGCAGTACGTC. This codes for CASSWGPGGEQYV.

The chain links TRBV11-2 to TRBJ2-7; 15 bases are a match to TRBD2. Germline V gene lookup returns CDR1 SGHAT and CDR2 FQNNGV. V was pared by 5 bases and J by 4 bases, with 6 bases of the junction left unmatched. The CDR3 extends over 16 amino acids. CDR3 in DNA: TGTGCCAGCAGCCTGAGGGGGACTAGCGGGAGGTACGAGCAGTACGTC. It codes for CASSLRGTSGRYEQYV.

The V and J genes are TRBV16 and TRBJ2-3; 14 nucleotides align to TRBD2. Germline CDR1 is KGHSY and CDR2 is FQNENV. The CDR3 runs to 16 residues. V lost 4 bases to trimming and J lost 4 bases; unmatched junction nucleotides: 4. Written as DNA, the CDR3 is TGTGCCAGCAGCCTGGGACTAGCGGGAGAGGCAGATACGCAGTATTTT. Translating gives CASSLGLAGEADTQYF.